There are many counts of the clone carrying this T cell receptor beta chain. The data derive from a study of human T cells and chemical hapten exposure. Specified time point: pre-sensitization, week 0. Specified treatment: therapeutic diphenylcyclopropenone sensitization with weekly scalp DPC. MiXCR, run by TCRdb on the RACE reads, gives a single entry per CDR3 protein. Among 300,000 to 450,000 distinct CDR3 sequences, 5.1% were seen once, and the ten largest hold 2% to 3%. V was pared by 8 bases and J by 3 bases, with 20 bases between. The CDR3 runs to 15 residues. Per the germline V gene, CDR1 is PRHDT and CDR2 is FYEKMQ (reference sequence).

The clonotype originates from a woman in her fifties or sixties with alopecia areata. Some clones in this sample may be carry-over from other donors' samples. Specimen: whole blood, collected in connection with sensitization to the hapten diphenylcyclopropenone (DPC). V gene TRBV13 combines with J gene TRBJ2-7; D is uncertain. As DNA, the CDR3 is TGTGCCAGCTCCCAGGTCTCCCTAAGACACTACGAGCAGTACTTC. It codes for CASSQVSLRHYEQYF.